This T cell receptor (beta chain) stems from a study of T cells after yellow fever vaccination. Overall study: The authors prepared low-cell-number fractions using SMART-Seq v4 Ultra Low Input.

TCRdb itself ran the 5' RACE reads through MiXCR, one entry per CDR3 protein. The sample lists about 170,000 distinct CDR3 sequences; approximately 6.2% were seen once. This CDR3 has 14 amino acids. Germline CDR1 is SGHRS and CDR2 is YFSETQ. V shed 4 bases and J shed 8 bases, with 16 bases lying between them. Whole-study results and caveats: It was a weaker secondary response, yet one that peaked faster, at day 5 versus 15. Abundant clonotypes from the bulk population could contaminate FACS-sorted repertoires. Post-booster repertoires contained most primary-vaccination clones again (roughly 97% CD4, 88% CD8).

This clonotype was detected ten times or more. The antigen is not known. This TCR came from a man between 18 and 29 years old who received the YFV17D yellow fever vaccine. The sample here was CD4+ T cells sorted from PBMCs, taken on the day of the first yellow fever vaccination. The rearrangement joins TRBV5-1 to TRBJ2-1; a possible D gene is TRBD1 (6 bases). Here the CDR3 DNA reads TGCGCCAGCAGCATGGGGGCAGGGGAAGATGAGCAGTTCTTC. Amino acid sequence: CASSMGAGEDEQFF.